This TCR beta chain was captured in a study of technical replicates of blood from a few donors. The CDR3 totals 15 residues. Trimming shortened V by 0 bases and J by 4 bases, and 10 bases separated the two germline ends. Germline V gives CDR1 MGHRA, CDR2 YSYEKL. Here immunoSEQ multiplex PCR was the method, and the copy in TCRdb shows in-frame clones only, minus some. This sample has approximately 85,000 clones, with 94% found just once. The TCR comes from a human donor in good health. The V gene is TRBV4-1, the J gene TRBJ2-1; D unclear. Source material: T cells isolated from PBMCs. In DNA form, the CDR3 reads TGCGCCAGCAGCCAAGATCCAGCTAGGTACAATGAGCAGTTCTTC. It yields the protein CASSQDPARYNEQFF.